Only one count was recorded for the clone carrying this T cell receptor beta chain. CDR1 is SGHVS, CDR2 FQNEAQ, per germline. J was trimmed by 0 bases and V by 1 base; bases with no gene match: 15. The CDR3 spans 21 residues. The data belong to a study of blood T cell repertoires in COVID-19. Here immunoSEQ multiplex PCR was the method, and the copy in TCRdb shows in-frame clones only, minus some. Of approximately 88,000 clones detected, approximately 90% appear once; the ten largest clones hold 15%. The sample was peripheral blood. V usage is TRBV7-8 and J usage is TRBJ2-6; 7 bases align to TRBD1. The source of this sequence is a male donor with acute or convalescent COVID-19. The CDR3 loop is CASSLGGLLRTGNSGANVLTF. CDR3 DNA: TGTGCCAGCAGCTTAGGGGGTCTGCTGCGGACAGGAAACTCTGGGGCCAACGTCCTGACTTTC.